This T cell receptor beta chain emerged from a study of blood T cell repertoires in COVID-19. This CDR3 is built from 14 residues. Germline CDR1 is LGHDT and CDR2 is YNNKEL (reference sequence). V lost 4 bases and J lost 4; bases outside the gene matches: 4. The assay was immunoSEQ multiplex PCR, and TCRdb's table has in-frame clones only and misses some. The table records hundreds of thousands of clones, nearly 90% of them present only once. J is TRBJ1-3 and V is TRBV3-1 (or the pseudogene TRBV3-2); TRBD1 matches at 7 bases. Sample: PBMCs or T cells enriched from blood (not recorded which). The source of this sequence is a woman aged 40 to 49 with acute COVID-19. CDR3 bases: TGTGCCAGCAGCCTGACAGGGCGGGGAAACACCATATATTTT. Its protein is CASSLTGRGNTIYF.